Presented here are 10 T cell receptor beta chains from one specimen sequenced in a study of cytomegalovirus exposure and HLA in healthy donors. The PCR had 60 Vbeta and 13 Jbeta primers. Clones were sequenced by immunoSEQ multiplex PCR, and TCRdb holds only the in-frame ones, with some missing. The sample yields fewer than 110,000 clones, under 85% seen once. Sequencing was carried out using PBMCs. These receptors all stem from a man in his forties in good health and CMV-seronegative.

This chain uses TRBV11-2 with TRBJ1-1; D possibly corresponds to TRBD1 (6 bases). V lost 3 bases and J lost 5, with 13 bases in between. This CDR3 has 14 residues. Germline V CDR1 and CDR2: SGHAT, FQNNGV. The CDR3 DNA follows: TGTGCCAGCAGCTTTGCCAGGGGCAGTACTGAAGCTTTCTTT. Translation: CASSFARGSTEAFF.

This clone showed up just once. The V call is TRBV5-4, the J call TRBJ2-1; 7 bases fit TRBD2. Trimming took 5 bases from V and 6 from J; bases not matched to a gene: 8. CDR3 size: 14 residues. CDR1 is SGHNT and CDR2 is YYREEE in the germline V gene (reference sequence). CDR3 DNA: TGTGCCAGCAGTAGAGGAGCGGGGAGCAATGAGCAGTTCTTC. Protein: CASSRGAGSNEQFF.

This chain connects TRBV6-6 to TRBJ1-6, with D unresolved. Trimming took off 4 bases at V and 13 bases at J, with 11 bases between the two ends. The CDR3 has 12 amino acids. Germline V gene sequence: CDR1 MNHNY, CDR2 SVGAGI (reference sequence). The CDR3 nucleotides are TGTGCCAGCAGTTCCCAGGCAGATCCCCTCCACTTT. This codes for CASSSQADPLHF.

This clone was found a few times. The chain carries TRBV15 and TRBJ1-5; D call uncertain. V was trimmed by 9 bases and J by 0 bases, leaving 6 bases between them. The CDR3 runs to 12 residues. Germline CDR1 and CDR2: LNHNV and YYDKDF (reference sequence). The CDR3 protein is CATSHSNQPQHF. The CDR3 DNA reads TGTGCCACGAGTCATAGCAATCAGCCCCAGCATTTT.

The gene calls are TRBV2 and TRBJ1-2; the match to TRBD1 covers 8 bases. CDR1 is SNHLY, CDR2 FYNNEI, per germline. The CDR3 runs 13 residues. Trimming at V came to 6 bases and at J to 6 bases, leaving 6 bases not matched to a gene. The DNA of the CDR3 is TGTGCCAGCAGGGAACAGGGGGTCCATGGCTACACCTTC. Protein: CASREQGVHGYTF.

This rearrangement joins TRBV9 to TRBJ2-3; 11 bases fit TRBD2. CDR3 length: 16 amino acids. V lost 2 bases and J lost 4; bases outside the gene matches: 6. Germline V CDR1 and CDR2: SGDLS, YYNGEE. The CDR3 protein is CASSVSGGGFADTQYF. The CDR3 nucleotides are TGTGCCAGCAGCGTTAGCGGGGGGGGCTTTGCAGATACGCAGTATTTT.

This rearrangement joins TRBV28 to TRBJ1-4; 8 bases agree with TRBD1. Per germline, CDR1 MDHEN and CDR2 SYDVKM. V gave up 5 bases and J gave up 11 bases; unmatched junction bases: 10. CDR3 length: 14 residues. The CDR3 DNA sequence: TGTGCCAGCAGTCTAGGGACAGGCGCGGGTAAACTGTTTTTT. Translation: CASSLGTGAGKLFF.

This chain connects TRBV7-9 to TRBJ2-3; 11 bases map to TRBD2. Germline lookup yields CDR1 SEHNR and CDR2 FQNEAQ (reference sequence). CDR3 size: 16 residues. J was trimmed by 1 base and V by 5 bases; bases with no gene match: 5. The CDR3 region is CASSAVLAGGTDTQYF. CDR3 coding DNA: TGTGCCAGCAGCGCCGTACTAGCGGGGGGCACAGATACGCAGTATTTT.

The CDR3 DNA sequence: TGCGCCAGCAGCTTGGATAGTACGGCAGATACGCAGTATTTT. It translates to CASSLDSTADTQYF. This sequence joins TRBV5-1 and TRBJ2-3; D call uncertain. Looked up from germline, CDR1 is SGHRS and CDR2 is YFSETQ. Trimming removed 0 bases at V and 4 bases at J, with 9 bases between. There are 14 residues in the CDR3.

CDR3 in DNA: TGTGCTAGTGGTTTGCTGAGAGGGGGTGGGGGAAACACCATATATTTT. Protein product: CASGLLRGGGGNTIYF. The chain links TRBV12-5 to TRBJ1-3; a weak D match, TRBD1 (6 bases). The CDR3 is 16 amino acids. Trimming shortened V by 2 bases and J by 4 bases, and 15 bases separated the two germline ends. Germline CDR1 LGHNT, CDR2 FRNRAP.